These 3 T cell receptor beta chains originate from one sample sequenced in a study of blood T cell repertoires in COVID-19. The protocol was immunoSEQ multiplex PCR, while the TCRdb copy is restricted to in-frame clones and leaves out a portion. This sample has 200,000 to 250,000 clones, with 70% to 90% found just once. Material: PBMCs or T cells enriched from blood (not recorded which). The receptors stem from a man aged 25-45 years who had recovered from COVID-19.

The V call is TRBV4-1, the J call TRBJ1-2; 7 bases align to TRBD1. This CDR3 region has 15 residues. Trimming cost V 5 bases and J 4 bases; bases outside gene matches: 10. The germline gives CDR1 MGHRA, CDR2 YSYEKL. The CDR3 protein is CASSKGGQPTYGYTF. The DNA for the CDR3 is TGCGCCAGCAGCAAGGGGGGACAGCCGACCTATGGCTACACCTTC.

This chain uses TRBV30 with TRBJ2-7; the match to TRBD2 covers 9 bases. Looked up from germline, CDR1 is GTSNPN and CDR2 is SVGIG (reference sequence). The J segment lost 3 bases and the V segment lost 1 base, leaving 7 bases of the junction unmatched. The CDR3 covers 15 residues. The CDR3 DNA reads TGTGCCTGGAGTGGGGTAGCGGGAGCGGGCTACGAGCAGTACTTC. Protein product: CAWSGVAGAGYEQYF. The entire variable domain, with the rest obtained from reference TRBV30 and TRBJ2-7, is as follows: SQTIHQWPATLVQPVGSPLSLECTVEGTSNPNLYWYRQAAGRGLQLLFYSVGIGQISSEVPQNLSASRPQDRQFILSSKKLLLSDSGFYLCAWSGVAGAGYEQYFGPGTRLTVT.

This clone has just a few counts. This chain links TRBV2 with TRBJ1-2; the D gene is possibly TRBD1 (6 bases). The CDR3 loop spans 13 amino acids. The germline gives CDR1 SNHLY, CDR2 FYNNEI. V gave up 11 bases and J gave up 10 bases, with 23 bases separating them. The CDR3 is CAGTGTSFFDYTF. The CDR3, as DNA: TGTGCCGGAACAGGGACCTCTTTCTTTGACTACACCTTC.